One TCR beta chain is described in this entry. What it binds is not known. This sample is drawn from a study of OX40 agonist ivuxolimab in advanced cancers. Study information: Patients were under 90% male with ages roughly 20 to 90, mean around 61.

Sequencing was performed with immunoSEQ multiplex PCR; in TCRdb, only in-frame clones are kept and a portion is missing. The sample shows 100,000 to 150,000 clones, 92% of them seen only once. Study conclusions and caveats: Both blood CD4+ and CD8+ T cells showed clonal growth by week 6 at 0.1 to 3.0 mg/kg. The mean number of expanded clones was higher in CD8+ T cells than in CD4+.

Trimming pared 3 bases from V and 2 bases from J, leaving 17 bases between. Germline loops: CDR1 MGHRA, CDR2 YSYEKL. The CDR3 consists of 16 residues. The sequence came from an adult with an advanced solid tumor such as melanoma, head and neck, liver or kidney cancer. This specimen consisted of CD4+ or CD8+ T cells sorted from blood, obtained in a trial of the OX40 agonist ivuxolimab. The gene calls are TRBV4-1 and TRBJ2-7, with D tentatively TRBD1 or TRBD2 (5 bases each). CDR3 sequence reads: CASSQGAVLGAYEQYF. In DNA, the CDR3 is TGCGCCAGCAGCCAGGGCGCCGTACTAGGGGCCTACGAGCAGTACTTC.